These T cell receptor beta chains were read from a single sample in a study of T cell repertoires in cytomegalovirus infection. One entry per CDR3 protein, called by TCRdb with MiXCR from the reads. The sample lists some 900,000 distinct CDR3 sequences, approximately 32% seen once, with around 11% in the top ten. The antigens these receptors bind are not known. The sequences come from cultured CD8+ T cells from PBMCs, collected from culture after CMV antigen stimulation. The receptors were gathered from a human donor in good health (CMV status not recorded). Some clones in this sample may be carry-over from other donors' samples. CDR3s include the opening cysteine and the closing phenylalanine or tryptophan. Fields, in order: clone size, J gene, D gene, V gene, CDR3 DNA, CDR3 protein. D genes are given only for firm matches. Size is omitted from some rows. Given values are once, few, many or a class for expanded clones.

size: -
J: TRBJ1-2
D: TRBD1
V: TRBV5-6
DNA: TGTGCCAGCAGCTTGGGGACAGGGGGCAACTATGGCTACACCTTC
CDR3: CASSLGTGGNYGYTF

size: few
J: TRBJ2-1
D: -
V: TRBV19
DNA: TGTGCCAGTCGGGGGTCGATCTCCTACAATGAGCAGTTCTTC
CDR3: CASRGSISYNEQFF

size: few
J: TRBJ2-5
D: -
V: TRBV11-2
DNA: TGTGCCAGCAGTCCGTGGGCCGATCAAGAGACCCAGTACTTC
CDR3: CASSPWADQETQYF

size: -
J: TRBJ2-3
D: -
V: TRBV24-1
DNA: TGTGCCACCAGCGAAACACAGCCAGATACGCAGTATTTT
CDR3: CATSETQPDTQYF

size: few
J: TRBJ2-1
D: -
V: TRBV4-1
DNA: TGCGCCAGCAGCCAGCAGGTCTCGAATTACAATGAGCAGTTCTTC
CDR3: CASSQQVSNYNEQFF

size: many
J: TRBJ2-6
D: -
V: TRBV7-2
DNA: TGTGCCAGCAGCCAAGGGGTTTCCTCTGGGGCCAACGTCCTGACTTTC
CDR3: CASSQGVSSGANVLTF

size: -
J: TRBJ2-3
D: -
V: TRBV12-3/TRBV12-4
DNA: TGTGCCAGCAGTTTAGCTCCCAGTCCGCAGTATTTT
CDR3: CASSLAPSPQYF

size: -
J: TRBJ1-4
D: -
V: TRBV6-5
DNA: TGTGCCAGCAGGAAGACGGAGATTGAAAAACTGTTTTTT
CDR3: CASRKTEIEKLFF

size: -
J: TRBJ2-1
D: -
V: TRBV19
DNA: TGTGCCAGTAGTATACGCAGTGTCTCCTACAATGAGCAGTTCTTC
CDR3: CASSIRSVSYNEQFF

size: -
J: TRBJ2-1
D: -
V: TRBV7-3
DNA: TGTGCCAGCAGCTTAGAAAGGCCCCGGGAGCAGTTCTTC
CDR3: CASSLERPREQFF

size: few
J: TRBJ2-7
D: -
V: TRBV4-1
DNA: TGCGCCAGCAGCCATGGACCCTCAAAGGGGGGATTCTCCTACGAGCAGTACTTC
CDR3: CASSHGPSKGGFSYEQYF

size: many
J: TRBJ2-5
D: -
V: TRBV7-2
DNA: TGTGCCAGCAGCACTAGTGGCGCGGGGACCCAGTACTTC
CDR3: CASSTSGAGTQYF

size: once
J: TRBJ1-2
D: TRBD1
V: TRBV27
DNA: TGTGCCTCCCGACAGGGGTTTCACTATGGCTACACCTTC
CDR3: CASRQGFHYGYTF

size: few
J: TRBJ2-7
D: -
V: TRBV7-9
DNA: TGTGCCAGCAGCCTCTGGGGAAGCTACGAGCAGTACTTC
CDR3: CASSLWGSYEQYF

size: few
J: TRBJ1-5
D: -
V: TRBV15
DNA: TGTGCCACCAGGAGTAGCAATCAGCCCCAGCATTTT
CDR3: CATRSSNQPQHF

size: -
J: TRBJ2-3
D: -
V: TRBV4-3
DNA: TGCGCCAGCAGCCAAGGGACACCAGATACGCAGTATTTT
CDR3: CASSQGTPDTQYF

size: many
J: TRBJ2-1
D: -
V: TRBV12-3/TRBV12-4
DNA: TGTGCCAGCAGTTTAGGGACTCCCCTGATAAATGAGCAGTTCTTC
CDR3: CASSLGTPLINEQFF

size: few
J: TRBJ2-7
D: TRBD1
V: TRBV7-6
DNA: TGTGCCAGCAGCCCGGGGACAGGGCTCCACGAGCAGTACTTC
CDR3: CASSPGTGLHEQYF

size: -
J: TRBJ2-7
D: -
V: TRBV27
DNA: TGTGCCAACAGCCTGACTCGGGCAGGGGATTACGAGCAGTACTTC
CDR3: CANSLTRAGDYEQYF

size: many
J: TRBJ2-3
D: TRBD2
V: TRBV7-8
DNA: TGTGCCAGCAGCCGATTACTAGCGGGGGTGCCAGATACGCAGTATTTT
CDR3: CASSRLLAGVPDTQYF

size: -
J: TRBJ1-2
D: -
V: TRBV4-1
DNA: TGCGCCAGCAGCCAAGATAGAGAACATGGCTACACCTTC
CDR3: CASSQDREHGYTF

size: -
J: TRBJ2-5
D: -
V: TRBV4-1
DNA: TGCGCCAGCAGCCAAGCCGGATCGACCCAAGAGACCCAGTACTTC
CDR3: CASSQAGSTQETQYF

size: -
J: TRBJ2-5
D: TRBD2
V: TRBV29-1
DNA: TGCAGCGTTGAGCTAGCGGGGTTGCAAGAGACCCAGTACTTC
CDR3: CSVELAGLQETQYF

size: -
J: TRBJ2-2
D: -
V: TRBV4-1
DNA: TGCGCCAGCAGCCAAGAAAGGGTTTCCACCGGGGAGCTGTTTTTT
CDR3: CASSQERVSTGELFF

size: few
J: TRBJ2-2
D: -
V: TRBV29-1
DNA: TGCAGCGTTGTATGGGGGACAAACACCGGGGAGCTGTTTTTT
CDR3: CSVVWGTNTGELFF

size: -
J: TRBJ1-3
D: -
V: TRBV3-1
DNA: TGTGCCAGCAGCCAAGGAATTGGAGGGGACACCATATATTTT
CDR3: CASSQGIGGDTIYF

size: -
J: TRBJ2-4
D: TRBD1
V: TRBV29-1
DNA: TGCAGCGTTGAAACAGGGGAAAACATTCAGTACTTC
CDR3: CSVETGENIQYF

size: -
J: TRBJ2-1
D: -
V: TRBV15
DNA: TGTGCCACCAGCAGAGGTGACACCTCCTACAATGAGCAGTTCTTC
CDR3: CATSRGDTSYNEQFF

size: -
J: TRBJ2-7
D: TRBD2
V: TRBV6-6
DNA: TGTGCCAACCAGAGCGGGGGCCTTTTCTACGAGCAGTACTTC
CDR3: CANQSGGLFYEQYF

size: -
J: TRBJ1-1
D: -
V: TRBV27
DNA: TGTGCCAGCAGTTCCTGGGCAGGGGACACTGAAGCTTTCTTT
CDR3: CASSSWAGDTEAFF

size: -
J: TRBJ1-6
D: -
V: TRBV19
DNA: TGTGCCAGTAGTATAGATCCTCCCGGTTATCTTAATTCACCCCTCCACTTT
CDR3: CASSIDPPGYLNSPLHF

size: -
J: TRBJ2-6
D: -
V: TRBV7-8
DNA: TGTGCCAGCAGCAGCCGACAGGCCCAGGTCGAGGTGGCTGGGGCCAACGTCCTGACTTTC
CDR3: CASSSRQAQVEVAGANVLTF

size: -
J: TRBJ1-5
D: TRBD1
V: TRBV6-2/TRBV6-3
DNA: TGTGCCAGCAGTTCCGGGACAGTTCAGCCCCAGCATTTT
CDR3: CASSSGTVQPQHF

size: few
J: TRBJ2-1
D: -
V: TRBV6-2/TRBV6-3
DNA: TGTGCCAGCAGTCTAAAACCGGGACCAAACAATGAGCAGTTCTTC
CDR3: CASSLKPGPNNEQFF

size: many
J: TRBJ2-1
D: -
V: TRBV7-9
DNA: TGTGCCAGCAGCCCGGAGGGAACGGGACACTTCAGCTCCTACAATGAGCAGTTCTTC
CDR3: CASSPEGTGHFSSYNEQFF

size: -
J: TRBJ1-2
D: -
V: TRBV6-8
DNA: TGTGCCAGCAAAAGGCGGAGGGCCCCCGGGACGTCGTCCTATGGCTACACCTTC
CDR3: CASKRRRAPGTSSYGYTF

size: few
J: TRBJ2-1
D: -
V: TRBV12-3/TRBV12-4
DNA: TGTGCCAGCAGCCTGACTAGTGGCAATGAGCAGTTCTTC
CDR3: CASSLTSGNEQFF

size: -
J: TRBJ2-5
D: -
V: TRBV11-2
DNA: TGTGCCAGCAGCTTAGGTTACGGGGGACAAGAGACCCAGTACTTC
CDR3: CASSLGYGGQETQYF

size: many
J: TRBJ2-3
D: TRBD2
V: TRBV6-1
DNA: TGTGCCAGCAGGACCTTAGCGGGGGGCACAGATACGCAGTATTTT
CDR3: CASRTLAGGTDTQYF

size: -
J: TRBJ2-2
D: TRBD1
V: TRBV29-1
DNA: TGCAGCGTTGGTGGGACAGGGGGTAACACCGGGGAGCTGTTTTTT
CDR3: CSVGGTGGNTGELFF

size: many
J: TRBJ2-3
D: -
V: TRBV7-8
DNA: TGTGCCAGCAGTCGCCCGACTCGGACCCGCACAGATACGCAGTATTTT
CDR3: CASSRPTRTRTDTQYF

size: -
J: TRBJ2-5
D: -
V: TRBV5-6
DNA: TGTGCCAGTTGTTGGTCGGCGGGGCAAGAGACCCAGTACTTC
CDR3: CASCWSAGQETQYF

size: few
J: TRBJ2-1
D: -
V: TRBV7-9
DNA: TGTGCCAGCAGCCCCCGGGAGGGGGCTTGGTTGAATGAGCAGTTCTTC
CDR3: CASSPREGAWLNEQFF

size: -
J: TRBJ2-3
D: -
V: TRBV2
DNA: TGTGCCAGCAGTGAAGGAGTCTTCACAGATACGCAGTATTTT
CDR3: CASSEGVFTDTQYF

size: -
J: TRBJ2-1
D: TRBD2
V: TRBV12-5
DNA: TGTGCTAGTGGTTTGGCCCTAGCGGGGGGTCCCGACAATGAGCAGTTCTTC
CDR3: CASGLALAGGPDNEQFF

size: many
J: TRBJ2-3
D: -
V: TRBV7-9
DNA: TGTGCCAGCAGCTTAAGCTTTACGGCAGATACGCAGTATTTT
CDR3: CASSLSFTADTQYF

size: few
J: TRBJ2-2
D: -
V: TRBV5-8
DNA: TGTGCCAGCAGCTCGCCCGTGACCGAGGAATACACCGGGGAGCTGTTTTTT
CDR3: CASSSPVTEEYTGELFF

size: -
J: TRBJ1-5
D: TRBD1
V: TRBV4-2
DNA: TGTGCCAGCATCCCAGGGGGTCTTGCGGACCCGACTTACGATCAGCCCCAGCATTTT
CDR3: CASIPGGLADPTYDQPQHF

size: few
J: TRBJ1-1
D: -
V: TRBV27
DNA: TGTGCCAGCAGTCCTTCGGGGACCCTCAGCGATGAAGCTTTCTTT
CDR3: CASSPSGTLSDEAFF

size: -
J: TRBJ2-2
D: -
V: TRBV23-1
DNA: TGCGCCAGCAGTCGAGCTGGGATGAACACCGGGGAGCTGTTTTTT
CDR3: CASSRAGMNTGELFF

size: -
J: TRBJ1-2
D: -
V: TRBV6-2/TRBV6-3
DNA: TGTGCCAGCAGTTACGTGAAGGGAGAGGGCTACACCTTC
CDR3: CASSYVKGEGYTF

size: few
J: TRBJ1-2
D: -
V: TRBV29-1
DNA: TGCAGCGTTGATTACTCGCCCCGGGGCTACACCTTC
CDR3: CSVDYSPRGYTF

size: many
J: TRBJ2-1
D: -
V: TRBV2
DNA: TGTGCCAGCAGTGAAGCGGGGCAGGGAACGTACAATGAGCAGTTCTTC
CDR3: CASSEAGQGTYNEQFF

size: -
J: TRBJ2-3
D: -
V: TRBV7-3
DNA: TGTGCCAGCAGCTTAGCGTTCTGGGGGGTCAGACCTAGCACAGATACGCAGTATTTT
CDR3: CASSLAFWGVRPSTDTQYF

size: few
J: TRBJ2-2
D: -
V: TRBV6-1
DNA: TGTGCCAGCAGTGGGTATCACACCGGGGAGCTGTTTTTT
CDR3: CASSGYHTGELFF